This T cell receptor beta chain was sequenced for a study of blood T cell repertoires in COVID-19. The CDR3 is 15 residues long. Trimming removed 3 bases from V and 5 bases from J; junction bases left unmatched: 8. In germline, CDR1 is SGHAT, CDR2 FQDESV (reference sequence). Profiling relied on immunoSEQ multiplex PCR, and the TCRdb table lists in-frame clones only, not all of them. The sample yields about 100,000 clones, around 84% seen once. The TCR was taken from a man aged 50-60 years with active or convalescent COVID-19. The sample taken for sequencing was peripheral blood. The rearrangement uses TRBV11-1 and TRBJ1-1; 8 bases fit TRBD1. CDR3 in DNA: TGTGCCAGCAGCTTCCCGGGACAGGCGAGGACTGAAGCTTTCTTT. Translating it yields CASSFPGQARTEAFF.